The 15 T cell receptor beta chains in this list originate from one sample, sequenced in a study of spatial heterogeneity in lung cancer. Indicated time point: blood at routine non-recurrence follow-up after resection. The input material, whole RNA from tumor, nontumor lung or frozen PBMC, was sequenced unsorted. TCRdb re-called the 5' RACE reads through MiXCR, storing one row per CDR3 protein. The sample yields 45,000 to 65,000 distinct CDR3 sequences, roughly 7.4% seen once. This specimen consisted of PBMCs, obtained at follow-up. These TCRs come from a female donor with early-stage non-small cell lung cancer.

The gene calls are TRBV20-1 and TRBJ1-5; D gene uncertain. Between the trimmed V and J ends, which lost 4 bases and 3 bases, there was a span of 10 bases. Germline CDR1 DFQATT, CDR2 SNEGSKA (reference sequence). This CDR3 region has 13 residues. The CDR3 DNA sequence: TGCAGTGCTATAGGACCTAACAATCAGCCCCAGCATTTT. It is translated as CSAIGPNNQPQHF.

This clonotype was counted at least ten times. The chain joins TRBV7-6 to TRBJ2-7; D is ambiguous. V was clipped by 5 bases and J by 6 bases, with 14 bases between them. In germline, CDR1 is SGHVS, CDR2 FNYEAQ. The CDR3 is 13 amino acids. The CDR3 DNA is TGTGCCAGCAGCCCAAACCGGGTTGGCGAGCAGTACTTC. As protein: CASSPNRVGEQYF.

This clonotype came up a few times. This chain joins TRBV7-9 and TRBJ1-5, with TRBD1 identical over 8 bases. The junction had 7 bases not matched to a gene; V was cut back by 4 bases and J by 2 bases. This CDR3 comprises 16 residues. Germline V lookup: CDR1 SEHNR, CDR2 FQNEAQ (reference sequence). This CDR3 reads CASSSGTGFGNQPQHF. The CDR3 nucleotides are TGTGCCAGCAGCTCTGGGACAGGCTTTGGCAATCAGCCCCAGCATTTT.

This clonotype came up many times. This chain connects TRBV6-1 to TRBJ1-6; D remains unclear. Looked up from germline, CDR1 is MNHNS and CDR2 is SASEGT. This CDR3 spans 14 amino acids. Trimming removed 7 bases from V and 8 bases from J, with 15 bases in between. The CDR3 coding sequence is TGTGCCAGCACCGAGAGTAGGGCCGATTCACCCCTCCACTTT. It specifies CASTESRADSPLHF.

This rearrangement joins TRBV30 to TRBJ2-7, with 9 bases lining up with TRBD1. Germline-derived CDR1 and CDR2 are GTSNPN and SVGIG (reference sequence). The CDR3 has 14 amino acids. V lost 3 bases and J lost 2; bases outside the gene matches: 5. The CDR3: CAWRGQGPTYEQYF. For the CDR3, the DNA is TGTGCCTGGAGGGGACAGGGCCCAACCTACGAGCAGTACTTC. The variable domain in full, with the rest retrieved from reference TRBV30 and TRBJ2-7, is SQTIHQWPATLVQPVGSPLSLECTVEGTSNPNLYWYRQAAGRGLQLLFYSVGIGQISSEVPQNLSASRPQDRQFILSSKKLLLSDSGFYLCAWRGQGPTYEQYFGPGTRLTVT.

The chain is built from TRBV3-1 and TRBJ1-6; unclear D gene. V lost 1 base and J 8 bases, leaving 6 bases between the germline ends. The CDR3 sequence is 13 residues long. CDR1 is LGHDT, CDR2 YNNKEL, per germline (reference sequence). DNA for the CDR3: TGTGCCAGCAGCCAAGGAACTTATTCACCCCTCCACTTT. It specifies CASSQGTYSPLHF.

This sequence joins TRBV5-1 and TRBJ2-1, with TRBD1 as a possible D gene (5 bases). This CDR3 has 15 amino acids. Trimming pared 6 bases from V and 9 bases from J, leaving 22 bases between. The germline V gene has CDR1 SGHRS and CDR2 YFSETQ. The CDR3 DNA is TGCGCCAGCACCTGGACCCTAGGGGTCGGTGGTGAGCAGTTCTTC. This codes for CASTWTLGVGGEQFF.

The gene calls are TRBV19 and TRBJ2-2; D may be TRBD1 or TRBD2 (5 bases each). The germline V and J ends were trimmed by 9 bases and 2 bases, with 13 bases remaining between them. The CDR3 is 14 residues long. Germline CDR1 LNHDA, CDR2 SQIVND (reference sequence). The CDR3 nucleotides are TGTGCCAGCAAGCCGGGACCTAACACCGGGGAGCTGTTTTTT. The encoded protein is CASKPGPNTGELFF.

In this sample, this clonotype turned up a few times. The J gene is TRBJ1-6, the V gene TRBV30; unclear D gene. The CDR3 has 18 residues. Germline CDR1 GTSNPN, CDR2 SVGIG (reference sequence). Trimming took off 0 bases at V and 0 bases at J, with 15 bases between the two ends. CDR3 in amino acids: CAWSVISGRSSYNSPLHF. The CDR3 coding sequence is TGTGCCTGGAGTGTAATCAGCGGGAGAAGCTCCTATAATTCACCCCTCCACTTT.

The rearrangement joins TRBV7-2 to TRBJ2-1, with a tentative D call TRBD1 (6 bases). Trimming took off 8 bases at V and 9 bases at J, with 11 bases between the two ends. The CDR3 totals 11 residues. In germline, CDR1 is SGHTA, CDR2 FQGNSA. In nucleotides, the CDR3 is TGTGCCAGCTGGGGGCAGGGTGAGCAGTTCTTC. Encoded protein: CASWGQGEQFF.

This clonotype was seen more than once but under ten times. The V and J genes are TRBV24-1 and TRBJ2-3; 7 positions agree with TRBD1. The germline gives CDR1 KGHDR, CDR2 SFDVKD. V gave up 3 bases and J gave up 3 bases; unmatched junction bases: 5. The CDR3 has 15 residues. CDR3 DNA sequence: TGTGCCACCAGTGATAACGGCAGGGGGACAGATACGCAGTATTTT. It specifies CATSDNGRGTDTQYF.

This clonotype was seen more than once but under ten times. The chain has TRBV20-1 and TRBJ2-7; 8 bases match TRBD1. Per germline, CDR1 DFQATT and CDR2 SNEGSKA (reference sequence). V trimming: 2 bases; J trimming: 4 bases; junction bases outside the gene matches: 7. CDR3 length equals 14 residues. This CDR3 is CSARSVTGVYEQYF. For the CDR3, the DNA is TGCAGTGCTAGATCAGTGACAGGGGTGTACGAGCAGTACTTC.

The rearrangement uses TRBV12-3 or TRBV12-4 and TRBJ1-1; TRBD1 is a possible D gene (6 bases). The V gene lost 6 bases and the J gene lost 5 bases, with 22 bases spanning the gap. The length of the CDR3 is 16 residues. The DNA of the CDR3 is TGTGCCAGCAGGCCATTCTCCGGGGGGGCGAGGACTGAAGCTTTCTTT. Translated, it gives CASRPFSGGARTEAFF.

This sequence joins TRBV9 and TRBJ2-7; 7 nucleotides line up with TRBD2. This CDR3 contains 15 residues. The trim removed 4 bases at V and 2 bases at J, leaving 9 bases unmatched. In germline, CDR1 is SGDLS, CDR2 YYNGEE. CDR3 in amino acids: CASSLGGGGPYEQYF. DNA for the CDR3: TGTGCCAGCAGCCTCGGTGGCGGGGGTCCCTACGAGCAGTACTTC.

This clonotype occurred many times. The V call is TRBV14, the J call TRBJ1-2, with D maybe TRBD1 (5 bases). Germline loops: CDR1 SGHDN, CDR2 FVKESK. V gave up 4 bases and J gave up 4 bases, with 16 bases separating them. The CDR3 consists of 15 residues. Here the CDR3 reads CASSPSGRIPYGYTF. CDR3 bases: TGTGCCAGCAGCCCGTCGGGACGGATTCCCTATGGCTACACCTTC.